A selection of T cell receptor beta chains follows, all from one sample in a study of T-cell reconstitution after alpha-beta-depleted transplantation in children. In TCRdb, the PCR reads were re-called with MiXCR into one record per CDR3 protein. The table lists a few hundred thousand distinct CDR3 sequences, over 25% of them singletons. The input for sequencing was PBMCs, taken before TCRalphabeta/CD19-depleted stem cell transplant. These receptors all stem from a boy under three years old with Wiskott-Aldrich syndrome, due to receive a stem cell transplant. CDR3s include the opening cysteine and the closing phenylalanine or tryptophan. Each record gives: J gene, clone size, V gene, D gene, CDR3 protein, CDR3 DNA. The D gene is left open where the match is weak. Some rows have no size entry. The others give once, few or many, or a class for an expanded clone.

J: TRBJ1-2
size: -
V: TRBV10-3
D: TRBD1
CDR3: CAISDYRGGYTF
DNA: TGTGCCATCAGTGATTACAGGGGTGGCTACACCTTC

J: TRBJ2-3
size: -
V: TRBV4-1
D: -
CDR3: CASSQDLERLRGGSTDTQYF
DNA: TGCGCCAGCAGCCAAGACTTGGAGCGGCTGCGAGGGGGGAGCACAGATACGCAGTATTTT

J: TRBJ2-3
size: -
V: TRBV18
D: -
CDR3: CASSPRLGDTQYF
DNA: TGTGCCAGCTCACCAAGACTAGGAGATACGCAGTATTTT

J: TRBJ2-2
size: -
V: TRBV10-3
D: -
CDR3: CAISSGGIAGTGELFF
DNA: TGTGCCATCAGTAGTGGTGGGATTGCCGGGACCGGGGAGCTGTTTTTT

J: TRBJ2-7
size: -
V: TRBV7-2
D: -
CDR3: CASSPLVSHEQYF
DNA: TGTGCCAGCAGCCCACTAGTCTCCCACGAGCAGTACTTC

J: TRBJ1-1
size: few
V: TRBV20-1
D: -
CDR3: CSARVVNTEAFF
DNA: TGCAGTGCTAGAGTCGTGAACACTGAAGCTTTCTTT

J: TRBJ2-1
size: -
V: TRBV30
D: TRBD2
CDR3: CAWSVKGGRGSYNEQFF
DNA: TGTGCCTGGAGTGTAAAAGGTGGGCGCGGGAGCTACAATGAGCAGTTCTTC

J: TRBJ1-5
size: -
V: TRBV7-2
D: -
CDR3: CASSFRGGHNQPQHF
DNA: TGTGCCAGCAGCTTCCGGGGGGGGCACAATCAGCCCCAGCATTTT

J: TRBJ2-7
size: few
V: TRBV29-1
D: -
CDR3: CSVVRSYEQYF
DNA: TGCAGCGTAGTGCGATCCTACGAGCAGTACTTC

J: TRBJ2-4
size: few
V: TRBV10-3
D: -
CDR3: CAIRPEGGGDIQYF
DNA: TGTGCCATCAGACCTGAGGGGGGTGGGGACATTCAGTACTTC

J: TRBJ2-2
size: -
V: TRBV27
D: -
CDR3: CASSLWTERGELFF
DNA: TGTGCCAGCAGTCTCTGGACTGAGCGCGGGGAGCTGTTTTTT

J: TRBJ2-5
size: once
V: TRBV5-5
D: TRBD1
CDR3: CASSLTGTGGLYF
DNA: TGTGCCAGCAGCTTGACCGGGACAGGGGGGTTGTACTTC

J: TRBJ2-3
size: -
V: TRBV29-1
D: -
CDR3: CSVSEPSTDTQYF
DNA: TGCAGCGTTTCGGAGCCTAGCACAGATACGCAGTATTTT

J: TRBJ2-1
size: once
V: TRBV19
D: -
CDR3: CASSIVPTLLYNEQFF
DNA: TGTGCCAGTAGTATAGTTCCCACACTACTCTACAATGAGCAGTTCTTC

J: TRBJ2-7
size: -
V: TRBV5-1
D: TRBD2
CDR3: CASSLGGSPSYEQYF
DNA: TGCGCCAGCAGCTTGGGCGGGAGTCCTTCCTACGAGCAGTACTTC

J: TRBJ2-7
size: few
V: TRBV6-5
D: -
CDR3: CASSYGRSRGEQYF
DNA: TGTGCCAGCAGCTATGGGAGGTCGCGTGGCGAGCAGTACTTC

J: TRBJ2-1
size: few
V: TRBV5-1
D: TRBD2
CDR3: CASSTGLASYNEQFF
DNA: TGCGCCAGCAGCACGGGACTAGCCTCCTACAATGAGCAGTTCTTC

J: TRBJ2-1
size: -
V: TRBV5-1
D: TRBD2
CDR3: CASSLISSGSYNEQFF
DNA: TGCGCCAGCAGCCTAATCTCTAGCGGGAGCTACAATGAGCAGTTCTTC

J: TRBJ2-2
size: few
V: TRBV28
D: -
CDR3: CASRAGPRTGELFF
DNA: TGTGCCAGCAGAGCGGGTCCTAGGACCGGGGAGCTGTTTTTT

J: TRBJ2-5
size: few
V: TRBV20-1
D: TRBD2
CDR3: CSATQIASGRAETQYF
DNA: TGCAGTGCTACCCAAATAGCAAGCGGGAGGGCGGAGACCCAGTACTTC

J: TRBJ1-1
size: -
V: TRBV5-1
D: -
CDR3: CASSFHSGGTEAFF
DNA: TGCGCCAGCAGCTTCCACTCTGGGGGCACTGAAGCTTTCTTT

J: TRBJ1-2
size: -
V: TRBV10-3
D: -
CDR3: CAIRTTDSYGYTF
DNA: TGTGCCATCAGGACGACAGATTCCTATGGCTACACCTTC

J: TRBJ1-6
size: -
V: TRBV20-1
D: -
CDR3: CSATRQDLNSPLHF
DNA: TGCAGTGCTACAAGACAGGATCTGAATTCACCCCTCCACTTT

J: TRBJ2-7
size: -
V: TRBV28
D: TRBD1
CDR3: CASRPQGEHEQYF
DNA: TGTGCCAGCAGACCTCAGGGGGAACACGAGCAGTACTTC

J: TRBJ1-5
size: few
V: TRBV5-1
D: -
CDR3: CASSWDGYSNQPQHF
DNA: TGCGCCAGCAGCTGGGACGGTTATAGCAATCAGCCCCAGCATTTT

J: TRBJ2-7
size: few
V: TRBV10-3
D: TRBD1
CDR3: CAIGTDIYEQYF
DNA: TGTGCCATCGGGACAGACATCTACGAGCAGTACTTC

J: TRBJ1-1
size: few
V: TRBV10-3
D: -
CDR3: CAISAAVNTEAFF
DNA: TGTGCCATCAGTGCGGCGGTGAACACTGAAGCTTTCTTT

J: TRBJ1-1
size: few
V: TRBV14
D: -
CDR3: CASTPPDGIEAFF
DNA: TGTGCCAGCACCCCTCCGGACGGAATTGAAGCTTTCTTT

J: TRBJ2-2
size: -
V: TRBV6-1
D: TRBD2
CDR3: CAIAPSGSGTGELFF
DNA: TGTGCCATCGCCCCCAGCGGGAGCGGCACCGGGGAGCTGTTTTTT

J: TRBJ1-5
size: few
V: TRBV5-1
D: TRBD1
CDR3: CASSLKGDRGRNQPQHF
DNA: TGCGCCAGCAGCTTGAAGGGGGACAGGGGGCGCAATCAGCCCCAGCATTTT

J: TRBJ2-1
size: few
V: TRBV5-1
D: -
CDR3: CASSPTRSRAWSDNEQFF
DNA: TGCGCCAGCAGCCCCACCAGGTCCCGGGCCTGGAGTGACAATGAGCAGTTCTTC

J: TRBJ2-7
size: -
V: TRBV20-1
D: TRBD2
CDR3: CSARGVAGPFEQYF
DNA: TGCAGTGCTAGAGGGGTAGCGGGACCCTTCGAGCAGTACTTC

J: TRBJ2-4
size: few
V: TRBV5-6
D: -
CDR3: CASSPTGQGENIQYF
DNA: TGTGCCAGCAGCCCCACGGGGCAGGGCGAAAACATTCAGTACTTC

J: TRBJ2-2
size: -
V: TRBV6-1
D: -
CDR3: CASAILATNTGELFF
DNA: TGTGCCAGCGCTATACTAGCTACAAACACCGGGGAGCTGTTTTTT

J: TRBJ2-1
size: -
V: TRBV11-2
D: TRBD2
CDR3: CASSLKFFRRGGSNEQFF
DNA: TGTGCCAGCAGCTTAAAGTTTTTTCGTCGGGGCGGGAGTAATGAGCAGTTCTTC

J: TRBJ2-1
size: few
V: TRBV5-1
D: -
CDR3: CASWDLQNNEQFF
DNA: TGCGCCAGCTGGGACCTCCAAAACAATGAGCAGTTCTTC

J: TRBJ1-2
size: -
V: TRBV6-5
D: -
CDR3: CASSYVDSTAGYTF
DNA: TGTGCCAGCAGTTACGTTGACTCAACGGCTGGCTACACCTTC

J: TRBJ2-5
size: -
V: TRBV5-1
D: TRBD2
CDR3: CASSLRPSGRAQLRETQYF
DNA: TGCGCCAGCAGCTTGAGGCCCAGCGGGAGGGCCCAATTAAGAGAGACCCAGTACTTC

J: TRBJ2-7
size: few
V: TRBV18
D: TRBD1
CDR3: CASSPGQGPGEQYF
DNA: TGTGCCAGCTCACCGGGACAGGGACCGGGCGAGCAGTACTTC

J: TRBJ1-3
size: -
V: TRBV20-1
D: -
CDR3: CSARGLGNTIYF
DNA: TGCAGTGCTAGGGGCCTTGGAAACACCATATATTTT

J: TRBJ2-3
size: -
V: TRBV20-1
D: TRBD1
CDR3: CSARPTGGTDTQYF
DNA: TGCAGTGCTAGACCGACAGGGGGCACAGATACGCAGTATTTT

J: TRBJ2-1
size: -
V: TRBV7-2
D: -
CDR3: CASSAPGREGYNEQFF
DNA: TGTGCCAGCAGCGCCCCTGGGCGGGAAGGCTACAATGAGCAGTTCTTC

J: TRBJ1-5
size: few
V: TRBV7-9
D: TRBD1
CDR3: CASSKTGDSNQPQHF
DNA: TGTGCCAGCAGCAAGACAGGGGATAGCAATCAGCCCCAGCATTTT

J: TRBJ2-5
size: -
V: TRBV12-3/TRBV12-4
D: TRBD1
CDR3: CASSRQGVSETQYF
DNA: TGTGCCAGCAGTAGACAGGGAGTTTCAGAGACCCAGTACTTC